The entry below describes one TCR beta chain. The clone's antigen remains unknown. Per-base quality was not reported, and no clone a single base away is much larger than it. The record originates from a study of glioma-infiltrating T cells (dated by TCRdb to 2015 to 2016). Study-level background: Low-grade gliomas were represented by WHO grade II oligodendrogliomas or astrocytomas, and glioblastomas were represented by WHO grade IV tumors that were sampled at initial rather than recurrent diagnosis. Before surgery, glioma patients were given dexamethasone for six or fewer days. The sequencing target for blood libraries was 4.5- to 10-fold coverage of 900,000 to 1,000,000 peripheral T cells. Sequencing of TCR alpha- and beta-chain repertoires was performed on glioma tissue, on non-neoplastic brain tissue, and on matched peripheral blood mononuclear cells. To measure how far tissue and blood T-cell populations diverged, each tissue-infiltrating repertoire was compared against the peripheral blood repertoire of the same patient. Three low-grade glioma patients, under ten primary glioblastoma patients and three non-glioma patients contributing non-neoplastic brain tissue were included in the paired cohort. The paper's findings and limits, for the study overall: Group comparisons were based on small numbers of patients: three non-neoplastic, three low-grade glioma and eight glioblastoma patients. Only a very small number of CDR3 sequences turned up in both tissue and blood, a result put down to high CDR3 diversity combined with limited sampling. VJ-independent divergence between tissue and blood was found to be below expectation in non-neoplastic patients but above expectation in all gliomas, particularly low-grade gliomas. Patients with low tissue-blood divergence were marked by a signature set of shared blood CDR3 motifs, and that set was depleted in highly divergent patients.

In the germline V gene, CDR1 corresponds to SGHTS and CDR2 to YDEGEE. The CDR3 covers 15 residues, taking in both the cysteine and the phenylalanine. Only CDR3 DNA remains: 45 bases, in frame from the first base. The junction shows trimming of 5 bases on V and 5 bases on J, plus 17 bases between the germline ends. Immediately after resection, surgical brain or tumor specimens were cryofrozen in liquid nitrogen, and peripheral blood cells were collected at the same time. TCR alpha and beta CDR3 regions were amplified with the iRepertoire nested amplicon-rescue multiplex PCR (arm-PCR) platform from RNA. One-step reverse transcription and amplification used roughly 100-400 ng of tissue mRNA or PBMC total RNA as input. Following bead purification, Illumina adapters were added by a secondary multiplex PCR, and the libraries were gel-purified between 200 and 400 bp. Internal 6-nucleotide barcodes were carried by the libraries and were used for demultiplexing. Sequencing of the libraries was done on an Illumina MiSeq using 2x220 or 2x250 nucleotide paired-end reads. In the authors' own workflow: FLASH 1.2.11 was used to merge paired reads, and BWA-MEM then aligned the reads to the GRCh37 human genome before TRA and TRB reads were extracted. An IMGT-derived reference of cassette sequences and CDR3 motifs, with pseudogenes included, was used for V and J assignment. Three-frame translation of reads was performed, and productive CDR3s were defined as those with a C...FGXG motif and no stop codons. A clonotype was defined as a unique combination of a V-J cassette pair and a CDR3 amino acid sequence. Filtering of reads was based on Hamming distance, with the threshold set by the sequence error rate of each sample in mapped regions. In-frame beta chains were kept once TCRdb had trimmed the public reads at Q25 with fastp and called clones with MiXCR. A single entry per CDR3 protein holds the most common genes and DNA from its merged rows. The authors' filters were not applied to this entry. The sample table shows 300,000 to 400,000 distinct CDR3 sequences, and about 40% are seen once. About 12% of the sample rests with the top ten.

Specimen: glioma tissue, nonneoplastic brain tissue, or PBMCs (not recorded which). The rearrangement combines TRBV5-8 with TRBJ1-5, with TRBD1 perhaps the D gene, on 5 matching bases. The sequence derives from a human donor with low-grade glioma or glioblastoma, undergoing nonglioma brain surgery, or in good health (not recorded which). The CDR3 protein: CASSSGRLGDQPQHF. The DNA sequence is given as TGTGCCAGCAGTTCGGGTCGACTGGGGGATCAGCCCCAGCATTTT.